Shown below are 12 T cell receptor beta chains from a single sample sequenced in a study of T cell responses to AZD1222 COVID-19 vaccine. Only in-frame clones appear in the TCRdb table, and some are missing; sequencing was by immunoSEQ multiplex PCR. This sample carries 100,000 to 140,000 clones, around 87% of them seen once, and the ten largest clones take 3.5% to 4.5%. The sample here was peripheral blood, taken on day 0 of AZD1222 vaccination. The receptors were gathered from an adult in good health.

The genes are TRBV29-1 and TRBJ2-1; a weak D match, TRBD1 (7 bases). CDR3 length: 13 residues. CDR1 and CDR2 (germline): SQVTM, ANQGSEA. V gave up 1 base and J gave up 9 bases, with 13 bases separating them. In DNA, the CDR3 is TGCAGCGTTGAAGTGCTTCAGGGGGGTGAGCAGTTCTTC. Protein: CSVEVLQGGEQFF.

This clone was recorded only once. The rearrangement links TRBV15 to TRBJ1-2, with TRBD1 matching over 9 bases. With 0 bases clipped from V and 8 bases from J, the junction kept 7 bases outside the gene matches. CDR1 is LNHNV and CDR2 is YYDKDF in the germline V gene (reference sequence). This CDR3 comprises 15 residues. CDR3 loop: CATSRDRGTGYGYTF. DNA of the CDR3: TGTGCCACCAGCAGAGATAGGGGGACAGGGTACGGCTACACCTTC. The complete variable domain, with remaining parts taken from reference TRBV15 and TRBJ1-2, reads DAMVIQNPRYQVTQFGKPVTLSCSQTLNHNVMYWYQQKSSQAPKLLFHYYDKDFNNEADTPDNFQSRRPNTSFCFLDIRSPGLGDTAMYLCATSRDRGTGYGYTFGSGTRLTVV.

The chain recombines TRBV5-4 with TRBJ2-3; 10 nucleotides agree with TRBD1. Trimming took 4 bases from V and 0 from J; bases not matched to a gene: 5. Germline V gives CDR1 SGHNT, CDR2 YYREEE (reference sequence). This CDR3 is built from 16 residues. DNA for the CDR3: TGTGCCAGCAGCCCCCCGGGACAGGGGAGCACAGATACGCAGTATTTT. It codes for CASSPPGQGSTDTQYF. The whole variable domain, remainder taken from reference TRBV5-4 and TRBJ2-3, is ETGVTQSPTHLIKTRGQQVTLRCSSQSGHNTVSWYQQALGQGPQFIFQYYREEENGRGNFPPRFSGLQFPNYSSELNVNALELDDSALYLCASSPPGQGSTDTQYFGPGTRLTVL.

This chain joins TRBV18 and TRBJ2-7, with 8 nucleotides matching TRBD1. With V trimmed by 3 bases and J by 1 base, 5 bases remained unmatched. CDR1 and CDR2 (germline): KGHSH, LQKENI. CDR3 length equals 15 residues. The CDR3 sequence is CASSPQDRVSYEQYF. For the CDR3, the DNA is TGTGCCAGCTCACCTCAGGACAGGGTATCCTACGAGCAGTACTTC.

V and J are TRBV5-5 and TRBJ2-7; 7 bases agree with TRBD1. This CDR3 is built from 13 residues. Unmatched junction bases numbered 7, after V lost 7 bases and J lost 3 bases. The germline V gene encodes CDR1 SGHKS and CDR2 YYEKEE (reference sequence). CDR3: CASRLGQVYEQYF. CDR3 nucleotides: TGTGCCAGCCGGTTAGGACAGGTCTACGAGCAGTACTTC.

The chain is built from TRBV6-6 and TRBJ1-3; D unresolved. Germline values: CDR1 MNHNY, CDR2 SVGAGI (reference sequence). V was cut by 7 bases and J by 2 bases, with 12 bases left in between. This CDR3 contains 14 residues. CDR3 DNA sequence: TGTGCCAGCACCTTCCGACCTCCTGGAAACACCATATATTTT. Its protein is CASTFRPPGNTIYF.

This chain joins TRBV28 and TRBJ1-1; no clear D. This CDR3 has 14 amino acids. Per the germline V gene, CDR1 is MDHEN and CDR2 is SYDVKM. Between the trimmed V and J ends, which lost 4 bases and 1 base, there was a span of 10 bases. The CDR3 reads CASSSPSQNTEAFF. The CDR3 DNA reads TGTGCCAGCAGTTCCCCCAGCCAGAACACTGAAGCTTTCTTT.

This clone has just a few counts. The chain links TRBV19 to TRBJ1-1, with D possibly TRBD1 on 6 matching bases. V was trimmed by 9 bases and J by 4 bases, leaving 9 bases between them. The CDR3 has 11 amino acids. Germline CDR1 LNHDA, CDR2 SQIVND (reference sequence). CDR3 residues: CARKGGTEAFF. Here the CDR3 DNA reads TGTGCCAGAAAGGGGGGCACTGAAGCTTTCTTT.

This clone was observed once. The rearrangement links TRBV6-5 to TRBJ2-2; 7 bases are a match to TRBD2. The CDR3 is 16 residues long. Per the germline V gene, CDR1 is MNHEY and CDR2 is SVGAGI. J gave up 5 bases and V 0 bases, and 6 bases lay outside the gene matches. The CDR3, as DNA: TGTGCCAGCAGTTACTCGGGGAGGGGAACAACCGGGGAGCTGTTTTTT. Translated, it gives CASSYSGRGTTGELFF.

CDR3 sequence reads: CASSQGGTATEAFF. The DNA for the CDR3 is TGCGCCAGCAGCCAAGGAGGGACAGCTACTGAAGCTTTCTTT. The chain recombines TRBV4-3 with TRBJ1-1, with 7 nucleotides matching TRBD1. This CDR3 region has 14 residues. With 1 base clipped from V and 5 bases from J, the junction kept 4 bases outside the gene matches. CDR1 is LGHNA, CDR2 YSLEER, per germline.

The chain joins TRBV11-2 to TRBJ2-2, with D possibly matching TRBD2 (5 bases). The germline V gene encodes CDR1 SGHAT and CDR2 FQNNGV. The CDR3 is 13 residues long. V lost 2 bases and J lost 5, with 6 bases in between. As DNA, the CDR3 is TGTGCCAGCAGCTTACGAGGGACCGGGGAGCTGTTTTTT. Its translation is CASSLRGTGELFF.

The J gene is TRBJ2-3, the V gene TRBV5-1; 7 nucleotides align to TRBD2. The trim removed 0 bases at V and 1 base at J, leaving 5 bases unmatched. This CDR3 comprises 16 residues. Germline loops: CDR1 SGHRS, CDR2 YFSETQ. In nucleotides, the CDR3 is TGCGCCAGCAGCTTGGCGGGGGAGGGCCGCACAGATACGCAGTATTTT. It yields the protein CASSLAGEGRTDTQYF.